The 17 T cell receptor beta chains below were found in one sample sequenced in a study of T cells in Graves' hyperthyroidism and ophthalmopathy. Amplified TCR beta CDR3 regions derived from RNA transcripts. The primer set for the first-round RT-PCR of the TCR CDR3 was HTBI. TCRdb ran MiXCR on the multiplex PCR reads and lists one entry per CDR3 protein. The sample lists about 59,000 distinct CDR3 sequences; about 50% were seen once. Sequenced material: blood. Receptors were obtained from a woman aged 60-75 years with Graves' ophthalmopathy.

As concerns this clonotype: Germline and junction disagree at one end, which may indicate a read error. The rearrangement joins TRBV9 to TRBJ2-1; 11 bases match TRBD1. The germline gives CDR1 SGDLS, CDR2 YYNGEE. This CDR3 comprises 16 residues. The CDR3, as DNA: TGTGCCAGCAGCGTAAGGACAGGGGGCTCCCACAATGAGCAGTTCTTC. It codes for CASSVRTGGSHNEQFF.

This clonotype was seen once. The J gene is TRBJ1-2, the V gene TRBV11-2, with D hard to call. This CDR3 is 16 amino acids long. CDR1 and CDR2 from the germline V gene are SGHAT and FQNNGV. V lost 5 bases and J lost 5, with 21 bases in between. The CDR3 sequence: CASSQGTGRPLYGYTF. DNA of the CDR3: TGTGCCAGCAGCCAAGGTACGGGCAGACCTTTATATGGCTACACCTTC.

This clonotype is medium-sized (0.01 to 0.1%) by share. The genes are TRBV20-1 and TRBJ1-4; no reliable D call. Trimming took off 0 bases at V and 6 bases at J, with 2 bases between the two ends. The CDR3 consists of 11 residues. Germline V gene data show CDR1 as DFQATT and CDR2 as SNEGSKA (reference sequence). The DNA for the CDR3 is TGCAGTGCTAGAGAAGATGAAAAACTGTTTTTT. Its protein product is CSAREDEKLFF.

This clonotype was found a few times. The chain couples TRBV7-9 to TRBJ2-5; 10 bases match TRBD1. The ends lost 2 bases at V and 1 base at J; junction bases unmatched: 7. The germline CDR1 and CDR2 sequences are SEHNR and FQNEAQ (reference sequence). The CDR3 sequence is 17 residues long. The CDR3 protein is CASSLSGTGDLQETQYF. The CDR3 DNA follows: TGTGCCAGCAGCTTAAGCGGGACAGGGGACCTCCAAGAGACCCAGTACTTC.

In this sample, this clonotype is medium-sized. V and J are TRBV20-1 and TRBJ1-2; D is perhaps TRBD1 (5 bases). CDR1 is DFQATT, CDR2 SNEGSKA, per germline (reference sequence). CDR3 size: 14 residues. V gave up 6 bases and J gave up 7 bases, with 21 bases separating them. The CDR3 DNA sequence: TGCAGTGCCCAGTCAGGGAGGGGACGAAGTGGCTACACCTTC. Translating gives CSAQSGRGRSGYTF.

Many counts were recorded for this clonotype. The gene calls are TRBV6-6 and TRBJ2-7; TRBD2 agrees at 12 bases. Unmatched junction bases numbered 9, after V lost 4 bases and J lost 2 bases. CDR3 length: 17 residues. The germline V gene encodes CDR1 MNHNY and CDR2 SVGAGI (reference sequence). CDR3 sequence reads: CASSFLGLAGYAYEQYF. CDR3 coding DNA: TGTGCCAGCAGTTTCCTCGGACTAGCGGGGTACGCCTACGAGCAGTACTTC.

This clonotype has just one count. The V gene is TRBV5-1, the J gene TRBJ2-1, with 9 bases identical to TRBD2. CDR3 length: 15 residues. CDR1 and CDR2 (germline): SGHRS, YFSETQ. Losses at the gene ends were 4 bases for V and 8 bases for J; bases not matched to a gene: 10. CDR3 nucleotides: TGCGCCAGCAGCCAAGTAGGACTAGCGAGCCATGAGCAGTTCTTC. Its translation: CASSQVGLASHEQFF.

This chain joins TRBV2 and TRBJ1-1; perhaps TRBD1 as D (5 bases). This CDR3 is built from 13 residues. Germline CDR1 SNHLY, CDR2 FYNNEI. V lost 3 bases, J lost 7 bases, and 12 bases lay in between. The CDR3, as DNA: TGTGCCAGCAGTGACGAGGGGTGGAGTGAAGCTTTCTTT. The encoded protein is CASSDEGWSEAFF.

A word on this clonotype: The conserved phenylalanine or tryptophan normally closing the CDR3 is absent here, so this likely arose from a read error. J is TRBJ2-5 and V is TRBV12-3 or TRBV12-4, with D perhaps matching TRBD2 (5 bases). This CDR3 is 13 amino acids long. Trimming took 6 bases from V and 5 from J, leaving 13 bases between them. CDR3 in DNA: TGTGCCAGCAGCTTAAGCGGTGTGGAGACCCAGTACTCC. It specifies CASSLSGVETQYS.

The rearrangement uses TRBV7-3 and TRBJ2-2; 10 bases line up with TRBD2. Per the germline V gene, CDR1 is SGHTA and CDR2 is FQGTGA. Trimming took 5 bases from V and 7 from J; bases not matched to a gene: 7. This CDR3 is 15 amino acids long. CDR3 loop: CASSIVAGGIGELFF. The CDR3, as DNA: TGTGCCAGCAGCATCGTAGCGGGGGGTATCGGGGAGCTGTTTTTT.

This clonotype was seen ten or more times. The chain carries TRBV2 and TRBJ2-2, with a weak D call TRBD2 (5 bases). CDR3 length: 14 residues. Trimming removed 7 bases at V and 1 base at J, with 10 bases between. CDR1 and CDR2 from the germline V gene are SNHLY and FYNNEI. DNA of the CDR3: TGTGCCAGCACCCCCGGGGTGAACACCGGGGAGCTGTTTTTT. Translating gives CASTPGVNTGELFF.

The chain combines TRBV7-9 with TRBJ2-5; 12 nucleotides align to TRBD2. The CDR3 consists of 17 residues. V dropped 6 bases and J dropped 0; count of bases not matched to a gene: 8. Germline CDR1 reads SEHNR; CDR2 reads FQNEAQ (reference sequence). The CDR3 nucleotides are TGTGCCAGCAGTTCAAGGACTAGCGGGACGTACCAAGAGACCCAGTACTTC. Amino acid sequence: CASSSRTSGTYQETQYF.

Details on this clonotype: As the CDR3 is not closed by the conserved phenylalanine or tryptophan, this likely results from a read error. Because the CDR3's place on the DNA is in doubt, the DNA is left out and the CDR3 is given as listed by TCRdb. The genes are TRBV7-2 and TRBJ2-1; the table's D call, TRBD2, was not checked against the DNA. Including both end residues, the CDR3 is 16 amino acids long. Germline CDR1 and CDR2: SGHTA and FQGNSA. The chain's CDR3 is CASSPPGGRGGRGKFL.

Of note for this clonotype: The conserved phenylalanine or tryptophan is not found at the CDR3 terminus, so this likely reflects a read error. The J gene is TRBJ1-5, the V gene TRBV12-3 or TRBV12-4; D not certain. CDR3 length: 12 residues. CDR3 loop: CACSLSPQPQHS. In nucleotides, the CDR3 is TGTGCCTGCAGTTTAAGTCCTCAGCCCCAGCATTCT.

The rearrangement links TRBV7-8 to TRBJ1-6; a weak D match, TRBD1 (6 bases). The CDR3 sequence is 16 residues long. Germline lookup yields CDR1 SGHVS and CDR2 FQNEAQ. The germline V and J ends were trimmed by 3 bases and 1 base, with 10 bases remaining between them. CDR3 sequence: CASSFPGESYNSPLHF. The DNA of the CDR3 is TGTGCCAGCAGCTTCCCAGGGGAGTCCTATAATTCACCCCTCCACTTT.

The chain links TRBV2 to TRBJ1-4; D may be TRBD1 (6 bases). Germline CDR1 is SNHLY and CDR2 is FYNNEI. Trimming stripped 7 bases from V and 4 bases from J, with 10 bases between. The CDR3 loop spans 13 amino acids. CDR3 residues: CASKRTVNEKLFF. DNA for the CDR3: TGTGCCAGCAAAAGGACAGTTAATGAAAAACTGTTTTTT. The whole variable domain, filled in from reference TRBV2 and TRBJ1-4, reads EPEVTQTPSHQVTQMGQEVILRCVPISNHLYFYWYRQILGQKVEFLVSFYNNEISEKSEIFDDQFSVERPDGSNFTLKIRSTKLEDSAMYFCASKRTVNEKLFFGSGTQLSVL.

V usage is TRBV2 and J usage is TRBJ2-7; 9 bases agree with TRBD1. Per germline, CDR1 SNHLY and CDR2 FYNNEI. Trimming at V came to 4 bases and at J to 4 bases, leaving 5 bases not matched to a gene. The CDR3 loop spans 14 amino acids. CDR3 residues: CASSGLDRGYEQYF. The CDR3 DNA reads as TGTGCCAGCAGTGGCCTGGACAGGGGATACGAGCAGTACTTC.